Shown below are 25 T cell receptor beta chains from a single sample sequenced in a study of T cell repertoires in cytomegalovirus infection. TCRdb re-called the reads through MiXCR, storing one row per CDR3 protein. In the table there are 250,000 or so distinct CDR3 sequences, about 15% of which are singletons. Source material: CD8+ T cells from PBMCs. The source of these receptors is a human donor in good health (CMV status not recorded). Some clones in this sample may be carry-over from other donors' samples.

The rearrangement joins TRBV5-1 to TRBJ2-7; 7 bases fit TRBD2. V lost 3 bases and J lost 6; bases outside the gene matches: 9. This CDR3 region has 14 residues. Germline assignment: CDR1 SGHRS and CDR2 YFSETQ. Written as DNA, the CDR3 is TGCGCCAGCAGCTGGGGGGGGGAGGGCCTCGAGCAGTACTTC. It specifies CASSWGGEGLEQYF.

J is TRBJ2-7 and V is TRBV11-1; tentative D call: TRBD2 (6 bases). Looked up from germline, CDR1 is SGHAT and CDR2 is FQDESV (reference sequence). Trimming took off 7 bases at V and 4 bases at J, with 14 bases between the two ends. There are 13 residues in the CDR3. CDR3 bases: TGTGCCAGCACCCTAGGCGGAGGGTACGAGCAGTACTTC. As protein: CASTLGGGYEQYF.

The chain joins TRBV14 to TRBJ2-7; no clear D. Germline CDR1 is SGHDN and CDR2 is FVKESK. V dropped 3 bases and J dropped 4 bases, with 13 bases sitting between them. The CDR3 covers 14 residues. CDR3 nucleotide sequence: TGTGCCAGCAGCCAGAGGATTTCGTTTTACGAGCAGTACTTC. Translation gives CASSQRISFYEQYF. The full variable domain, rest sourced from reference TRBV14 and TRBJ2-7, is EAGVTQFPSHSVIEKGQTVTLRCDPISGHDNLYWYRRVMGKEIKFLLHFVKESKQDESGMPNNRFLAERTGGTYSTLKVQPAELEDSGVYFCASSQRISFYEQYFGPGTRLTVT.

This clonotype was seen more than once but under ten times. The chain couples TRBV28 to TRBJ2-5, with 9 bases that match TRBD1. V lost 4 bases, J lost 5 bases, and 5 bases stayed unmatched. Germline-derived CDR1 and CDR2 are MDHEN and SYDVKM. The CDR3 totals 14 residues. For the CDR3, the DNA is TGTGCCAGCAGTTCGGACAGGGGAGGGGAGACCCAGTACTTC. Residues: CASSSDRGGETQYF.

This chain links TRBV7-9 with TRBJ2-1; 8 bases line up with TRBD2. The CDR3 extends over 14 amino acids. Per germline, CDR1 SEHNR and CDR2 FQNEAQ (reference sequence). V gave up 1 base and J gave up 10 bases; unmatched junction bases: 6. CDR3 protein: CASSLGGIAGEQFF. As DNA, the CDR3 is TGTGCCAGCAGCTTAGGGGGGATAGCGGGGGAGCAGTTCTTC.

The chain joins TRBV28 to TRBJ1-5; D not certain. Trimming pared 8 bases from V and 1 base from J, leaving 12 bases between. From germline, CDR1 is MDHEN and CDR2 SYDVKM. This CDR3 has 14 amino acids. The CDR3 DNA reads TGTGCCAGCGGGTATTGGACGAGCAATCAGCCCCAGCATTTT. Translated, it gives CASGYWTSNQPQHF. Looking up the rest from reference TRBV28 and TRBJ1-5 gives the full variable domain: DVKVTQSSRYLVKRTGEKVFLECVQDMDHENMFWYRQDPGLGLRLIYFSYDVKMKEKGDIPEGYSVSREKKERFSLILESASTNQTSMYLCASGYWTSNQPQHFGDGTRLSIL.

The table lists this clonotype with many counts. The J gene is TRBJ2-3, the V gene TRBV6-1; no firm D call. The CDR3 extends over 13 amino acids. Between the trimmed V and J ends, which lost 6 bases and 2 bases, there was a span of 9 bases. The germline V gene has CDR1 MNHNS and CDR2 SASEGT. CDR3 amino acids: CASRGSLTDTQYF. The CDR3 DNA reads TGTGCCAGCAGGGGCAGCCTCACAGATACGCAGTATTTT.

This clonotype has only a few counts. The rearrangement links TRBV5-4 to TRBJ1-2; possibly TRBD1 for D (5 bases). Germline CDR1 reads SGHNT; CDR2 reads YYREEE (reference sequence). V shed 1 base and J shed 10 bases, with 20 bases lying between them. There are 15 residues in the CDR3. The CDR3: CASSLPGYTGRTYTF. CDR3 coding DNA: TGTGCCAGCAGCTTGCCAGGGTACACTGGGAGGACCTACACCTTC. Full variable domain (missing parts from reference TRBV5-4 and TRBJ1-2): ETGVTQSPTHLIKTRGQQVTLRCSSQSGHNTVSWYQQALGQGPQFIFQYYREEENGRGNFPPRFSGLQFPNYSSELNVNALELDDSALYLCASSLPGYTGRTYTFGSGTRLTVV.

The table lists this clonotype with many counts. The chain combines TRBV7-3 with TRBJ2-1; TRBD1 matches at 8 bases. The CDR3 contains 15 residues. V trimming: 5 bases; J trimming: 3 bases; junction bases outside the gene matches: 6. Germline CDR1 is SGHTA and CDR2 is FQGTGA. The CDR3 DNA reads as TGTGCCAGCAGCACGGACAGGGCCCTCTACAATGAGCAGTTCTTC. This sequence encodes CASSTDRALYNEQFF. The full variable domain, its missing parts supplied by reference TRBV7-3 and TRBJ2-1, is GAGVSQTPSNKVTEKGKYVELRCDPISGHTALYWYRQSLGQGPEFLIYFQGTGAADDSGLPNDRFFAVRPEGSVSTLKIQRTERGDSAVYLCASSTDRALYNEQFFGPGTRLTVL.

The chain combines TRBV6-6 with TRBJ2-7; 11 bases match TRBD1. Per the germline V gene, CDR1 is MNHNY and CDR2 is SVGAGI (reference sequence). The V segment lost 6 bases and the J segment 2 bases; nucleotides outside the gene matches: 6. The CDR3 has 15 amino acids. This CDR3 reads CASRDGTGGTYEQYF. The CDR3 nucleotides read TGTGCCAGCAGAGACGGGACAGGGGGGACCTACGAGCAGTACTTC.

Concerning this clonotype: A single base separates this from a much larger clone, so it may be a read error. The chain recombines TRBV7-6 with TRBJ2-1; TRBD1 matches 8 bases. The germline gives CDR1 SGHVS, CDR2 FNYEAQ. This CDR3 is 15 amino acids long. CDR3 sequence reads: CASSPTGGPYSEQFF. CDR3 DNA: TGTGCCAGCAGCCCTACAGGGGGGCCCTACAGTGAGCAGTTCTTC.

The CDR3 DNA is TGTGCCATCAAAGAAGGGACTAGCGGTGGGGATACGCAGTATTTT. Protein product: CAIKEGTSGGDTQYF. The chain joins TRBV10-3 to TRBJ2-3; 11 positions agree with TRBD2. After removal of 7 bases from V and 6 bases from J, the junction contained 9 bases not matched to a gene. Germline values: CDR1 ENHRY, CDR2 SYGVKD. CDR3 length: 15 amino acids.

This chain joins TRBV24-1 and TRBJ2-3, with D perhaps being TRBD1 or TRBD2 (5 bases each). Trimming pared 3 bases from V and 3 bases from J, leaving 9 bases between. Looked up from germline, CDR1 is KGHDR and CDR2 is SFDVKD. The CDR3 sequence is 14 residues long. CDR3 sequence reads: CATSDRWGTDTQYF. Here the CDR3 DNA reads TGTGCCACCAGTGATAGATGGGGGACAGATACGCAGTATTTT.

The gene calls are TRBV5-1 and TRBJ2-7; D tentatively fits TRBD1 or TRBD2 (5 bases each). V lost 4 bases and J 2 bases, leaving 13 bases between the germline ends. The CDR3 extends over 14 amino acids. Germline CDR1 is SGHRS and CDR2 is YFSETQ. Here the CDR3 DNA reads TGCGCCAGCAGCGACCGGGACGGAACCTACGAGCAGTACTTC. It encodes CASSDRDGTYEQYF.

This clonotype was recorded at least ten times. The rearrangement uses TRBV28 and TRBJ2-5; TRBD2 agrees at 9 bases. The CDR3 is 20 amino acids. The trim removed 3 bases at V and 1 base at J, leaving 18 bases unmatched. Per germline, CDR1 MDHEN and CDR2 SYDVKM. CDR3 sequence (DNA): TGTGCCAGCAGTTTTCACCCATCGCAGGGCAGCGGGGGGCTCCAAGAGACCCAGTACTTC. As protein: CASSFHPSQGSGGLQETQYF.

The chain combines TRBV4-3 with TRBJ2-7; TRBD2 agrees at 13 bases. CDR3 length equals 15 residues. V was clipped by 4 bases and J by 5 bases; unmatched bases: 5. Germline CDR1 is LGHNA and CDR2 is YSLEER. The CDR3 spells CASSRGTSGVDEQYF. The CDR3 DNA sequence: TGCGCCAGCAGCCGCGGGACTAGCGGGGTGGACGAGCAGTACTTC.

The chain couples TRBV6-5 to TRBJ2-2; tentative D call: TRBD1 (6 bases). The germline gives CDR1 MNHEY, CDR2 SVGAGI. The CDR3 has 16 residues. Trimming removed 2 bases at V and 5 bases at J, with 15 bases between. The CDR3 protein is CASSYRTAPPTGELFF. CDR3 nucleotide sequence: TGTGCCAGCAGTTACCGGACAGCTCCGCCGACCGGGGAGCTGTTTTTT.

This rearrangement joins TRBV14 to TRBJ1-6; possible D gene TRBD1, 6 bases. The CDR3 consists of 15 residues. From germline, CDR1 is SGHDN and CDR2 FVKESK. V dropped 0 bases and J dropped 9 bases, with 12 bases sitting between them. The CDR3 region has the DNA TGTGCCAGCAGCCAAGAGCCAGGGGTATTTTCACCCCTCCACTTT. It codes for CASSQEPGVFSPLHF.

The genes are TRBV4-3 and TRBJ1-1, with D uncertain. Per the germline V gene, CDR1 is LGHNA and CDR2 is YSLEER. The CDR3 is 15 amino acids. V was trimmed by 0 bases and J by 0 bases, leaving 8 bases between them. The CDR3 here is CASSQEVGMNTEAFF. Here the CDR3 DNA reads TGCGCCAGCAGCCAAGAGGTGGGAATGAACACTGAAGCTTTCTTT.

CDR3 sequence reads: CATSSRTGNEQFF. CDR3 sequence (DNA): TGTGCCACCAGCTCCCGGACAGGGAATGAGCAGTTCTTC. The chain combines TRBV15 with TRBJ2-1; TRBD1 agrees at 8 bases. The CDR3 runs 13 residues. The J segment lost 7 bases and the V segment lost 5 bases, leaving 4 bases of the junction unmatched. Germline values: CDR1 LNHNV, CDR2 YYDKDF (reference sequence).

This clonotype appeared many times. The rearrangement links TRBV19 to TRBJ2-7, with D uncertain. V was clipped by 5 bases and J by 0 bases, with 17 bases between them. The CDR3 covers 16 residues. Germline V gene data show CDR1 as LNHDA and CDR2 as SQIVND (reference sequence). The CDR3 nucleotides are TGTGCCAGTAGTCAGCTGTCCGGCCAGAACTCCTACGAGCAGTACTTC. This encodes CASSQLSGQNSYEQYF.

In this sample, this clonotype turned up many times. The chain joins TRBV7-9 to TRBJ2-7; D perhaps matches TRBD1 (6 bases). Germline V lookup: CDR1 SEHNR, CDR2 FQNEAQ (reference sequence). Trimming removed 6 bases at V and 3 bases at J, with 9 bases between. This CDR3 is 12 amino acids long. The CDR3 DNA sequence: TGTGCCAGCAGGAAGACAGGCTACGAGCAGTACTTC. It yields the protein CASRKTGYEQYF.

The chain combines TRBV6-5 with TRBJ2-7; tentatively, D is TRBD1 or TRBD2 (5 bases each). Per germline, CDR1 MNHEY and CDR2 SVGAGI. Trimming left V 6 bases short and J 5 bases short, with 14 bases between. The CDR3 contains 13 residues. CDR3 sequence (DNA): TGTGCCAGCAGCTCCGGGGCCTTCGACGAGCAGTACTTC. It codes for CASSSGAFDEQYF.

As regards this clonotype: A much larger clone lies one base from this, so it may be a read error. The V call is TRBV12-5, the J call TRBJ1-6; 9 positions agree with TRBD1. Losses at the gene ends were 10 bases for V and 7 bases for J; bases not matched to a gene: 11. This CDR3 region has 15 residues. Germline CDR1 is LGHNT and CDR2 is FRNRAP. The CDR3, as DNA: TGTGCTACCCTAAGTTCCGGGACAGGGAATTCACCCCTCCACTTT. It yields the protein CATLSSGTGNSPLHF.

V and J are TRBV20-1 and TRBJ2-7; no reliable D call. This CDR3 has 13 amino acids. Per the germline V gene, CDR1 is DFQATT and CDR2 is SNEGSKA (reference sequence). The V end lost 3 bases, the J end lost 2 bases, and 11 bases lay between the germline ends. The CDR3, as DNA: TGCAGTGCTAGTATACGGTTCCCCTACGAGCAGTACTTC. It yields the protein CSASIRFPYEQYF.